This TCR beta chain was sequenced during a study of memory CD4+ T cells and cytomegalovirus serostatus. General study points: Repertoires predicted CMV serostatus with median bootstrapped AUC of roughly 0.95.

This clone was seen only once. Its antigen is not known. CDR3 length equals 15 residues. With 6 bases removed from V and 3 bases from J, the gap between germline ends came to 16 bases. CDR1 is SGHRS, CDR2 YFSETQ, per germline. Assay used: immunoSEQ multiplex PCR; TCRdb lists only in-frame clones, some missing. The table shows around 76,000 clones, with 60% to 80% occurring only once. The sort gate was single viable CD3+CD4+CD8-CD45RO+ cells for memory CD4+ T cells. The source material was memory CD4+ T cells from blood. This receptor was obtained from an adult in good health and CMV-seropositive. V and J are TRBV5-1 and TRBJ1-5; D is ambiguous. DNA of the CDR3: TGCGCCAGCATTATCAAAGGGCAGGTCAATCAGCCCCAGCATTTT. This sequence encodes CASIIKGQVNQPQHF.